The clone carrying this TCR beta chain has ten or more counts. Trimming cost V 7 bases and J 6 bases; bases outside gene matches: 10. The CDR3 is 16 residues long. Germline values: CDR1 SEHNR, CDR2 FQNEAQ (reference sequence). The data originate from a study of T cell repertoires in cytomegalovirus infection. Study information: Public TCR beta signature analysis indicated the presence of both CMV infection and matching HLA type.

From the reads, TCRdb called clonotypes with MiXCR, one entry per CDR3 protein. The profile shows a few hundred thousand distinct CDR3 sequences, over 15% of them singletons. Sample: CD8+ T cells from PBMCs. This sequence was found in a human donor in good health (CMV status not recorded). Some clones in this sample may be carry-over from other donors' samples. The chain links TRBV7-9 to TRBJ2-3; TRBD2 matches 13 bases. CDR3 bases: TGTGCCAGCATCAAGACGGGACTAGCGGGGAGCGATACGCAGTATTTT. This gives the protein CASIKTGLAGSDTQYF.